Following are 27 T cell receptor beta chains from one sample sequenced in a study of CD8+ T cells in alopecia areata. Extraction and reverse transcription of RNA yielded cDNA as the sequencing template. Data came from immunoSEQ multiplex PCR; TCRdb stores just in-frame clones and leaves some out. The data hold about 110,000 clones, with 59% observed a single time. The source material was CD8+ T cells sorted from blood. The receptors were sampled from a human donor in good health.

The gene calls are TRBV2 and TRBJ2-1, with 9 bases aligning to TRBD2. Losses at the gene ends were 7 bases for V and 5 bases for J; bases not matched to a gene: 9. CDR3 length: 15 residues. CDR1 is SNHLY, CDR2 FYNNEI, per germline. CDR3 sequence: CASNLSGGDDNEQFF. The CDR3 DNA reads TGTGCCAGCAATCTTAGCGGGGGTGACGACAATGAGCAGTTCTTC.

In this sample, this clone turned up a few times. This sequence joins TRBV7-8 and TRBJ2-2, with D perhaps matching TRBD1 or TRBD2 (5 bases each). The CDR3 length is 16 residues. V lost 3 bases and J 5 bases, leaving 16 bases between the germline ends. Germline assignment: CDR1 SGHVS and CDR2 FQNEAQ. The CDR3 reads CASSFIWGRGTGELFF. CDR3 coding DNA: TGTGCCAGCAGCTTTATATGGGGACGGGGAACCGGGGAGCTGTTTTTT.

V is TRBV7-9 and J is TRBJ2-2, with a weak D call TRBD1 (6 bases). Looked up from germline, CDR1 is SEHNR and CDR2 is FQNEAQ (reference sequence). The CDR3 consists of 18 residues. Deletions cut 1 base from V and 6 bases from J, with 21 bases between. CDR3: CASSLGGLNGIRPGELFF. In DNA, the CDR3 is TGTGCCAGCAGCTTAGGGGGGCTAAATGGAATTCGGCCCGGGGAGCTGTTTTTT.

CDR3 region: CASSDASPLHF. The CDR3 nucleotides read TGTGCCAGCAGTGATGCGTCACCCCTCCACTTT. The chain is built from TRBV2 and TRBJ1-6; D gene unclear. The CDR3 is 11 amino acids. V lost 3 bases to trimming and J lost 10 bases, with 4 bases between them. The germline V gene encodes CDR1 SNHLY and CDR2 FYNNEI. The whole variable domain, remainder taken from reference TRBV2 and TRBJ1-6, is EPEVTQTPSHQVTQMGQEVILRCVPISNHLYFYWYRQILGQKVEFLVSFYNNEISEKSEIFDDQFSVERPDGSNFTLKIRSTKLEDSAMYFCASSDASPLHFGNGTRLTVT.

The genes are TRBV4-3 and TRBJ1-3, with D perhaps matching TRBD1 (6 bases). The germline CDR1 and CDR2 sequences are LGHNA and YSLEER. The CDR3 spans 15 residues. The V end was cut by 4 bases, the J end by 3 bases, with 13 bases between. The CDR3 sequence: CASSLGRGDGNTIYF. The CDR3 DNA follows: TGCGCCAGCAGCCTCGGCAGGGGAGATGGAAACACCATATATTTT.

This clone turned up a few times. This specimen includes other DNA sequences encoding the same CDR3. V gene TRBV27 combines with J gene TRBJ1-5; unclear D gene. The CDR3 is 13 amino acids. Germline CDR1 MNHEY, CDR2 SMNVEV (reference sequence). V lost 0 bases and J 2 bases, leaving 2 bases between the germline ends. CDR3 in DNA: TGTGCCAGCAGTTTATCGGGCAATCAGCCCCAGCATTTT. Translation gives CASSLSGNQPQHF.

This clone was found a few times. The chain combines TRBV27 with TRBJ2-7; D is possibly TRBD2 (6 bases). The ends were cut back, 5 bases at V and 3 bases at J, with 11 bases in the middle. Germline V gene data show CDR1 as MNHEY and CDR2 as SMNVEV (reference sequence). CDR3 length: 13 residues. This CDR3 reads CASSRAGIYEQYF. The CDR3 region has the DNA TGTGCCAGCAGTCGCGCGGGAATCTACGAGCAGTACTTC.

J is TRBJ2-2 and V is TRBV15, with 8 bases fitting TRBD1. CDR1 is LNHNV and CDR2 is YYDKDF in the germline V gene (reference sequence). After removal of 3 bases from V and 3 bases from J, the junction contained 3 bases not matched to a gene. The CDR3 runs to 15 residues. The CDR3 DNA reads as TGTGCCACCAGCAGGGGGGACAGGCACACCGGGGAGCTGTTTTTT. Encoded protein: CATSRGDRHTGELFF.

The chain combines TRBV5-4 with TRBJ2-6, with TRBD1 identical over 7 bases. Trimming took 4 bases from V and 0 from J; bases not matched to a gene: 10. The germline V gene encodes CDR1 SGHNT and CDR2 YYREEE (reference sequence). This CDR3 is built from 18 residues. The CDR3 sequence: CASSPATGTISGANVLTF. CDR3 DNA: TGTGCCAGCAGCCCCGCGACAGGGACGATCTCTGGGGCCAACGTCCTGACTTTC.

This clone was seen a single time. In DNA, the CDR3 is TGCAGCGTTGAAGGAGGGACAGGGGGGAACGAGCAGTACTTC. This encodes CSVEGGTGGNEQYF. The chain joins TRBV29-1 to TRBJ2-7; TRBD1 matches at 11 bases. The CDR3 is made up of 14 amino acids. V shed 1 base and J 5 bases; nucleotides not matched to a gene: 4. Germline CDR1 reads SQVTM; CDR2 reads ANQGSEA.

The chain uses TRBV15 and TRBJ1-3; D is unresolved. Trimming removed 3 bases from V and 4 bases from J, with 7 bases in between. Germline V gives CDR1 LNHNV, CDR2 YYDKDF (reference sequence). The CDR3 is made up of 13 amino acids. CDR3 in amino acids: CATSSNVGNTIYF. The CDR3 region has the DNA TGTGCCACCAGCAGCAACGTGGGAAACACCATATATTTT.

This chain links TRBV23-1 with TRBJ2-7, with D possibly TRBD1 on 6 matching bases. TRBV23-1 is assigned to the ORF class and has an uncertain function. V was pared by 3 bases and J by 5 bases, with 20 bases between. The length of the CDR3 is 16 residues. CDR3 loop: CASSHPPGHLRDEQYF. The DNA for the CDR3 is TGCGCCAGCAGTCACCCTCCGGGACACTTGAGGGACGAGCAGTACTTC.

This rearrangement joins TRBV2 to TRBJ1-4; 10 bases fit TRBD1. V was pared by 4 bases and J by 8 bases, with 7 bases of the junction left unmatched. The germline V gene encodes CDR1 SNHLY and CDR2 FYNNEI. CDR3 length: 15 residues. CDR3 residues: CASSARTGGKEKLFF. The CDR3 DNA is TGTGCCAGCAGTGCTCGGACAGGGGGGAAGGAAAAACTGTTTTTT.

This rearrangement joins TRBV7-6 to TRBJ2-1; no reliable D call. This CDR3 has 14 residues. V was shortened by 4 bases and J by 4 bases, with 11 bases between the two germline ends. Per the germline V gene, CDR1 is SGHVS and CDR2 is FNYEAQ. This CDR3 reads CASSCYRFYNEQFF. As DNA, the CDR3 is TGTGCCAGCAGCTGTTATCGGTTTTACAATGAGCAGTTCTTC.

Only one count was recorded for this clone. This chain links TRBV6-4 with TRBJ2-1; 10 nucleotides align to TRBD1. Unmatched junction bases numbered 9, after V lost 10 bases and J lost 3 bases. The CDR3 runs to 15 residues. CDR1 MRHNA and CDR2 SNTAGT come from the germline V gene. The CDR3 nucleotides are TGTGCCATCAGACCCGGACAGGGGGACTACAATGAGCAGTTCTTC. Amino acid sequence: CAIRPGQGDYNEQFF.

The V and J genes are TRBV29-1 and TRBJ1-5; tentative D call: TRBD1 (5 bases). This CDR3 is 13 amino acids long. From germline, CDR1 is SQVTM and CDR2 ANQGSEA. Trimming removed 6 bases from V and 4 bases from J, with 13 bases in between. DNA of the CDR3: TGCAGCGTCGCTCCGGGGGGAAATCAGCCCCAGCATTTT. Translating it yields CSVAPGGNQPQHF.

CDR3 in amino acids: CASSVGPMAYEQYF. In DNA, the CDR3 is TGTGCCAGCAGCGTAGGACCCATGGCCTACGAGCAGTACTTC. This chain connects TRBV9 to TRBJ2-7; D is unresolved. Germline V gene lookup returns CDR1 SGDLS and CDR2 YYNGEE. V lost 0 bases and J 2 bases, leaving 9 bases between the germline ends. This CDR3 has 14 residues.

CDR3 DNA sequence: TGTGCCAGCAGCCCCGGGAGGGTTTGGGAGCAGTTCTTC. Protein: CASSPGRVWEQFF. This chain uses TRBV5-6 with TRBJ2-1; 8 positions agree with TRBD2. The CDR3 contains 13 residues. CDR1 and CDR2 from the germline V gene are SGHDT and YYEEEE. Trimming at V came to 4 bases and at J to 10 bases, leaving 7 bases not matched to a gene.

This sequence joins TRBV5-4 and TRBJ2-5, with 9 nucleotides matching TRBD2. This CDR3 has 15 residues. Germline-derived CDR1 and CDR2 are SGHNT and YYREEE (reference sequence). V trimming: 2 bases; J trimming: 2 bases; junction bases outside the gene matches: 4. The CDR3 reads CASSFGLAGQETQYF. In DNA form, the CDR3 reads TGTGCCAGCAGCTTTGGGCTAGCGGGGCAAGAGACCCAGTACTTC.

The chain is built from TRBV6-5 and TRBJ2-1; 11 bases are shared with TRBD2. This CDR3 is built from 15 residues. The V and J ends lost 6 bases and 7 bases, in that order; junction bases with no gene match: 8. Per the germline V gene, CDR1 is MNHEY and CDR2 is SVGAGI. The CDR3 is CASSSSGGLSNEQFF. For the CDR3, the DNA is TGTGCCAGCAGCTCTAGCGGGGGGCTGAGTAATGAGCAGTTCTTC.

Only one count was recorded for this clone. This chain links TRBV4-1 with TRBJ2-1; possible D gene TRBD2, 5 bases. Germline loops: CDR1 MGHRA, CDR2 YSYEKL. V lost 4 bases to trimming and J lost 3 bases, with 13 bases between them. The CDR3 is made up of 15 amino acids. CDR3: CASSREGSIYNEQFF. The CDR3 DNA follows: TGCGCCAGCAGCCGAGAGGGCAGTATCTACAATGAGCAGTTCTTC.

This clone has just one count. The chain carries TRBV6-5 and TRBJ2-5; 12 bases match TRBD2. The CDR3 runs 15 residues. CDR1 MNHEY and CDR2 SVGAGI come from the germline V gene. V dropped 11 bases and J dropped 6; count of bases not matched to a gene: 13. The CDR3 loop reads CAAGRLAGGPKTQYF. DNA of the CDR3: TGTGCCGCCGGGAGGCTAGCGGGGGGGCCGAAGACCCAGTACTTC.

The genes are TRBV2 and TRBJ1-4; the match to TRBD1 covers 7 bases. CDR1 and CDR2 from the germline V gene are SNHLY and FYNNEI. With 7 bases clipped from V and 5 bases from J, the junction kept 4 bases outside the gene matches. This CDR3 is 13 amino acids long. The CDR3 DNA sequence: TGTGCCAGCAACCTCAGGGGGAATGAAAAACTGTTTTTT. Amino acids: CASNLRGNEKLFF.

This clone was picked up a small number of times. The rearrangement uses TRBV4-2 and TRBJ2-3; a possible D gene is TRBD2 (5 bases). Germline lookup yields CDR1 LGHNA and CDR2 YNFKEQ. V lost 5 bases and J lost 10, with 16 bases in between. This CDR3 is 13 amino acids long. The CDR3 bases are TGTGCCAGCAGCTACGGAGAGGGCTCACCGCAGTATTTT. This gives the protein CASSYGEGSPQYF.

A few counts support this clone. The V gene is TRBV5-6, the J gene TRBJ2-7, with D possibly matching TRBD1 (5 bases). Germline assignment: CDR1 SGHDT and CDR2 YYEEEE. Trimming took off 3 bases at V and 6 bases at J, with 10 bases between the two ends. The CDR3 is 12 residues long. CDR3 sequence: CASSSMGREQYF. CDR3 DNA sequence: TGTGCCAGCAGCTCTATGGGGCGCGAGCAGTACTTC.

This clone was seen a single time. The chain recombines TRBV30 with TRBJ1-2; D is ambiguous. Germline lookup yields CDR1 GTSNPN and CDR2 SVGIG (reference sequence). V lost 0 bases and J lost 3, with 14 bases in between. CDR3 length: 15 amino acids. The CDR3 sequence: CAWSVPSDMDYGYTF. The CDR3 DNA is TGTGCCTGGAGTGTACCGTCCGACATGGACTATGGCTACACCTTC. Filled out from reference TRBV30 and TRBJ1-2, the complete variable domain reads SQTIHQWPATLVQPVGSPLSLECTVEGTSNPNLYWYRQAAGRGLQLLFYSVGIGQISSEVPQNLSASRPQDRQFILSSKKLLLSDSGFYLCAWSVPSDMDYGYTFGSGTRLTVV.

The gene calls are TRBV5-6 and TRBJ2-7; unclear D gene. The CDR3 runs 13 residues. Trimming removed 2 bases from V and 4 bases from J, with 10 bases in between. Germline lookup yields CDR1 SGHDT and CDR2 YYEEEE. CDR3 amino acids: CASSFNVGYEQYF. The CDR3 coding sequence is TGTGCCAGCAGCTTTAACGTCGGATACGAGCAGTACTTC.